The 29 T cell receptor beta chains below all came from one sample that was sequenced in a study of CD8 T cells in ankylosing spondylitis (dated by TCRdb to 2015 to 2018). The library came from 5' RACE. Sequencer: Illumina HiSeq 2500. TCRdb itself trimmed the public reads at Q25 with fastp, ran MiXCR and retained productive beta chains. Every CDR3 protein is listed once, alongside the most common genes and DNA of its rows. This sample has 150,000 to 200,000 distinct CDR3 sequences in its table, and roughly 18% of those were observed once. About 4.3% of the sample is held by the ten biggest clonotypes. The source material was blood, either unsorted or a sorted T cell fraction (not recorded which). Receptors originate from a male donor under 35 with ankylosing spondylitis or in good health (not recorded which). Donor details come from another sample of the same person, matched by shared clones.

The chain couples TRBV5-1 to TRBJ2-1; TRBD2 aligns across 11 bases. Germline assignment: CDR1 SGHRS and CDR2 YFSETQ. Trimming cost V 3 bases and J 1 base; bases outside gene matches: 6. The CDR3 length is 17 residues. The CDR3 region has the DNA TGCGCCAGCAGCTCGGCGGGACTAGCGGATTCCTACAATGAGCAGTTCTTC. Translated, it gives CASSSAGLADSYNEQFF.

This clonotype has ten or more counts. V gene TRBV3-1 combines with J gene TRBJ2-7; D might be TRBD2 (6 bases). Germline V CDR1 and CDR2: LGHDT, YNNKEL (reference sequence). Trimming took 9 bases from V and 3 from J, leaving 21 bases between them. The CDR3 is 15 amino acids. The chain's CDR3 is CARQGTLKEGYEQYV. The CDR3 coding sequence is TGTGCCAGACAAGGGACTCTAAAAGAAGGCTACGAGCAGTACGTC.

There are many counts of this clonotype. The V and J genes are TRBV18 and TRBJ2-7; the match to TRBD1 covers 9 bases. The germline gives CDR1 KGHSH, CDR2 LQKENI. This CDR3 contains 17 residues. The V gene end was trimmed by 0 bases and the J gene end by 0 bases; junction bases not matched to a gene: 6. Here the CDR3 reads CASSPPGTGMSSYEQYF. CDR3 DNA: TGTGCCAGCTCACCACCAGGGACAGGGATGAGCTCCTACGAGCAGTACTTC.

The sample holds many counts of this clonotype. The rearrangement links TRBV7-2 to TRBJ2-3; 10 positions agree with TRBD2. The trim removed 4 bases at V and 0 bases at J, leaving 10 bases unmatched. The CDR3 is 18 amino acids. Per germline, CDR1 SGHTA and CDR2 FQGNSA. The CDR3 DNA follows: TGTGCCAGCAGCTCAGAATCGGGACTAGCGATGAGCACAGATACGCAGTATTTT. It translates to CASSSESGLAMSTDTQYF.

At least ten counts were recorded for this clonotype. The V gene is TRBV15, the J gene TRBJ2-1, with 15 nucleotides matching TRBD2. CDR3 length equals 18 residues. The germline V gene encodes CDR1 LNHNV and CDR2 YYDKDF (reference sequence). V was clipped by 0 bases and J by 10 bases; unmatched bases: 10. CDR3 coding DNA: TGTGCCACCAGCAGAGACCCCCGGACTAGCGGGAGGGCTGTGGAGCAGTTCTTC. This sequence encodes CATSRDPRTSGRAVEQFF.

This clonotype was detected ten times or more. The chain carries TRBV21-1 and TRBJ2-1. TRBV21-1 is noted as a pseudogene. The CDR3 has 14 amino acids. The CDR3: CASSKIIRYNEQFF. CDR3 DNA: TGTGCCAGCAGCAAAATTATCCGCTACAATGAGCAGTTCTTC.

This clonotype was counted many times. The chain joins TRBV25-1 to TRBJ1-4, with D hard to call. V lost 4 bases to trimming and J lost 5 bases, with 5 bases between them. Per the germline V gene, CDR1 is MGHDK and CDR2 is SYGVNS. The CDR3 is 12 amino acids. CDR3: CASSALNEKLFF. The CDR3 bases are TGTGCCAGCAGTGCCTTGAATGAAAAACTGTTTTTT.

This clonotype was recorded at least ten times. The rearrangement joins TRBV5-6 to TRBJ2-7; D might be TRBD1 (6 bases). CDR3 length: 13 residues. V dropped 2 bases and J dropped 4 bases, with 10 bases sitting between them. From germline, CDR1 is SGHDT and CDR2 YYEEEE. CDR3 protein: CASSFQGQYEQYF. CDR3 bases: TGTGCCAGCAGCTTTCAGGGGCAATACGAGCAGTACTTC. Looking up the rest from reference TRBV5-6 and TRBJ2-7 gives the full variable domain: DAGVTQSPTHLIKTRGQQVTLRCSPKSGHDTVSWYQQALGQGPQFIFQYYEEEERQRGNFPDRFSGHQFPNYSSELNVNALLLGDSALYLCASSFQGQYEQYFGPGTRLTVT.

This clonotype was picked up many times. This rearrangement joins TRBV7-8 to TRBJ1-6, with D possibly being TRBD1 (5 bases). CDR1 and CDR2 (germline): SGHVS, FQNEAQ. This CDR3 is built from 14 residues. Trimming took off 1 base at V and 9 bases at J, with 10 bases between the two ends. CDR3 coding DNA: TGTGCCAGCAGCTTAGAGAGGGACGCTTCACCCCTCCACTTT. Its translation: CASSLERDASPLHF.

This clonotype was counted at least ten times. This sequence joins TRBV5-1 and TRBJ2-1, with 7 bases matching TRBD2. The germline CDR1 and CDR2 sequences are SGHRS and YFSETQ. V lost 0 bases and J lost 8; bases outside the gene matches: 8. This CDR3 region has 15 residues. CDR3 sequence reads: CASSLEASGRYEQFF. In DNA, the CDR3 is TGCGCCAGCAGCTTGGAGGCTAGCGGTCGGTATGAGCAGTTCTTC.

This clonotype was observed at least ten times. The CDR3 DNA reads as TGCGCCAGCAGCTTGACTCTGGACACGTACACAGATACGCAGTATTTT. Protein: CASSLTLDTYTDTQYF. The chain joins TRBV5-1 to TRBJ2-3; D might be TRBD1 (5 bases). Germline V gene lookup returns CDR1 SGHRS and CDR2 YFSETQ. The V gene lost 1 base and the J gene lost 2 bases, with 14 bases spanning the gap. The CDR3 totals 16 residues.

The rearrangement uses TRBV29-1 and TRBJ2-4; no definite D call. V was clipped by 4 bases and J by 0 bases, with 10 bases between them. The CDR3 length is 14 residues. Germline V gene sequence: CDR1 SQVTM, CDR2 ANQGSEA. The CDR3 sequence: CSVAVDLAKNIQYF. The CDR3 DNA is TGCAGCGTTGCTGTGGATCTAGCCAAAAACATTCAGTACTTC.

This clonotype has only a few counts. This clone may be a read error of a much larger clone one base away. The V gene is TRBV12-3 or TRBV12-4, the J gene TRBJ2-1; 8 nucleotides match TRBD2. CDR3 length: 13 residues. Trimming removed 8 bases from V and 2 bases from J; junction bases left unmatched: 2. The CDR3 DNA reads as TGTGCCAGCGGGACTAGTGCCTACAATGAGCAGTTCTTC. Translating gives CASGTSAYNEQFF.

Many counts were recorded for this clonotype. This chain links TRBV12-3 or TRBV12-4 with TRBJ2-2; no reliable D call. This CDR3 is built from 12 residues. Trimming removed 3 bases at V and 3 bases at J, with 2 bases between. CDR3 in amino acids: CASSLDTGELFF. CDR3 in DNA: TGTGCCAGCAGTTTGGACACCGGGGAGCTGTTTTTT.

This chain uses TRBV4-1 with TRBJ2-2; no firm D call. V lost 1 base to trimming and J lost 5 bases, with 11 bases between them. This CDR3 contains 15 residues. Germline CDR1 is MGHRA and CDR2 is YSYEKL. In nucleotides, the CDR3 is TGCGCCAGCAGCCAAGTTAACACAGCTACCGGGGAGCTGTTTTTT. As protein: CASSQVNTATGELFF.

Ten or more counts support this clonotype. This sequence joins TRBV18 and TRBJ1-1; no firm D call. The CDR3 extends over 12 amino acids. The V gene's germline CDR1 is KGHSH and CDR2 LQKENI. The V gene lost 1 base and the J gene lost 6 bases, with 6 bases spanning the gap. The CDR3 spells CASSPRAAEAFF. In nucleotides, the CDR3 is TGTGCCAGCTCACCACGGGCGGCTGAAGCTTTCTTT. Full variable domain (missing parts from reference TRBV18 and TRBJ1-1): NAGVMQNPRHLVRRRGQEARLRCSPMKGHSHVYWYRQLPEEGLKFMVYLQKENIIDESGMPKERFSAEFPKEGPSILRIQQVVRGDSAAYFCASSPRAAEAFFGQGTRLTVV.

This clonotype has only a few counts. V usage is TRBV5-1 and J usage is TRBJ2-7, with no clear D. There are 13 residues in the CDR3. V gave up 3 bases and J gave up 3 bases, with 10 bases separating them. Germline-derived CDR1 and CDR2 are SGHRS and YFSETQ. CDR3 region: CASSSTLDYEQYF. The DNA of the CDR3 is TGCGCCAGCAGCTCCACCTTAGACTACGAGCAGTACTTC.

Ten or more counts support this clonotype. The CDR3 reads CSVEGGRRRRETQYF. CDR3 DNA: TGCAGCGTTGAAGGAGGCAGGAGGAGGAGGGAGACCCAGTACTTC. The chain carries TRBV29-1 and TRBJ2-5; the D gene is possibly TRBD2 (5 bases). This CDR3 comprises 15 residues. Germline CDR1 SQVTM, CDR2 ANQGSEA. V was cut by 1 base and J by 5 bases, with 17 bases left in between.

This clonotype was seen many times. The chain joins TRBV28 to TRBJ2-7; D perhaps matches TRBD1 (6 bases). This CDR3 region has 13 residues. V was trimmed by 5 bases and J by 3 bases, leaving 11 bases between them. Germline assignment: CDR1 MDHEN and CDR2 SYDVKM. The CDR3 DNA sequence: TGTGCCAGCAGTACCGGGACACTCTACGAGCAGTACTTC. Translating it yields CASSTGTLYEQYF.

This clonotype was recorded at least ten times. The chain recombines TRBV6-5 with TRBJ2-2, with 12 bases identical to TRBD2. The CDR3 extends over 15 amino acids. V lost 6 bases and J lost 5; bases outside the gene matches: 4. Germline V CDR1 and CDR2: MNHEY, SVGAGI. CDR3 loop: CASRLAGGGTGELFF. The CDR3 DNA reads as TGTGCCAGCAGACTAGCGGGAGGTGGTACCGGGGAGCTGTTTTTT.

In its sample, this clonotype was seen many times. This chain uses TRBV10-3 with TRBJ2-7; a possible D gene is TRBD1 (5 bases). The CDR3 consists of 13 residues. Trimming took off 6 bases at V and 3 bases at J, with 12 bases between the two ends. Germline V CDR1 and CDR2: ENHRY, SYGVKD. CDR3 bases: TGTGCCATCAGCCCACAGGTTAACTACGAGCAGTACGTC. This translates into CAISPQVNYEQYV.

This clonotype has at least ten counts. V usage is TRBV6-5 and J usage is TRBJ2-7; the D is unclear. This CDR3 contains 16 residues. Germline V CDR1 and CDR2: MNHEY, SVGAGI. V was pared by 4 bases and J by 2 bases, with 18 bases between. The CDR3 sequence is CASSFARIGRAYEQYF. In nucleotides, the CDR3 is TGTGCCAGCAGTTTCGCCCGTATTGGACGCGCCTACGAGCAGTACTTC.

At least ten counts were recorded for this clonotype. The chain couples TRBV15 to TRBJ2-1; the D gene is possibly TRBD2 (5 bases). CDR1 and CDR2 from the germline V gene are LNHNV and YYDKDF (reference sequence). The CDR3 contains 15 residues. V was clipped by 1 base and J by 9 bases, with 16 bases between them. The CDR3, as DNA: TGTGCCACCAGCAGAGCCCGCGGGTCCTGGGGTGAGCAGTTCTTC. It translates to CATSRARGSWGEQFF.

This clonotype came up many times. The CDR3 region is CSVLRLRNTEAFF. DNA for the CDR3: TGCAGCGTTTTAAGGCTGCGGAACACTGAAGCTTTCTTT. The chain is built from TRBV29-1 and TRBJ1-1; D ambiguous. This CDR3 contains 13 residues. Deletions cut 5 bases from V and 1 base from J, with 11 bases between. Germline V CDR1 and CDR2: SQVTM, ANQGSEA.

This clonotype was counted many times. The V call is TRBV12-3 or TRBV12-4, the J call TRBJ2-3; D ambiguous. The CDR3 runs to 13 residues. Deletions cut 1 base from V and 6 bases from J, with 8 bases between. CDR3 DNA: TGTGCCAGCAGTTTAGTGAGGATGGATACGCAGTATTTT. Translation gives CASSLVRMDTQYF.

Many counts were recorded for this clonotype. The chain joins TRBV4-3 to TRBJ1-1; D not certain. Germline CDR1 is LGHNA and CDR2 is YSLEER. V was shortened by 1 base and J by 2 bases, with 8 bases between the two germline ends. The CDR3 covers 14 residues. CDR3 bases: TGCGCCAGCAGCCAAGGTCTCGTCAACACTGAAGCTTTCTTT. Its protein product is CASSQGLVNTEAFF.

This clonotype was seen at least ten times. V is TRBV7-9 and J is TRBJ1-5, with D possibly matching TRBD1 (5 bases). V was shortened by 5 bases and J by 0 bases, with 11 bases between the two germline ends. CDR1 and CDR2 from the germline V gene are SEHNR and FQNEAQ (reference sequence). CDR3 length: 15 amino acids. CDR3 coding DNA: TGTGCCAGCAGCGCCTCGGGGGTTAGCAATCAGCCCCAGCATTTT. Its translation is CASSASGVSNQPQHF.

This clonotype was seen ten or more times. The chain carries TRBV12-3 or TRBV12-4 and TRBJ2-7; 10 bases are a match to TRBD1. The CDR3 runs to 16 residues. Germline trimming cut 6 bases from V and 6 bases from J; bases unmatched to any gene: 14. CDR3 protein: CASSPNSGTGDREQYF. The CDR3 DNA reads TGTGCCAGCAGCCCCAACTCCGGGACAGGGGATCGCGAGCAGTACTTC.

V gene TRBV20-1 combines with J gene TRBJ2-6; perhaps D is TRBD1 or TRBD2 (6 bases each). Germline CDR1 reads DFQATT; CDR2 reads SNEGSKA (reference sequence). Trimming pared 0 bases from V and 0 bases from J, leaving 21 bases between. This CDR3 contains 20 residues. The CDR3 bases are TGCAGTGCTAGAGATGGGACAAAAGGGGGGACCTTCTCTGGGGCCAACGTCCTGACTTTC. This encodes CSARDGTKGGTFSGANVLTF.